These 5 T cell receptor beta chains originate from one sample sequenced in a study of TIL therapy for anti-PD-1-resistant metastatic lung cancer. The immunoSEQ assay was v3. Some clones are missing from TCRdb's copy, which holds only in-frame ones; the method was immunoSEQ multiplex PCR. The sample lists tens of thousands of clones, roughly 79% seen once, with less than 8.5% in the top ten. Time point reported: pre-treatment sample, taken before nivolumab and TIL therapy. Sequenced material: blood, taken at baseline. The receptor set was obtained from a person aged 25 to 85 with non-small cell lung cancer.

This clone was seen only a few times. CDR3 region: CASSLLGGGADTQYF. Here the CDR3 DNA reads TGTGCCAGCAGCTTATTGGGCGGGGGGGCAGATACGCAGTATTTT. The chain couples TRBV7-3 to TRBJ2-3; 9 bases are a match to TRBD2. Germline V gene data show CDR1 as SGHTA and CDR2 as FQGTGA. V lost 2 bases, J lost 4 bases, and 4 bases stayed unmatched. The CDR3 covers 15 residues.

The chain has TRBV6-1 and TRBJ2-3; TRBD1 aligns across 8 bases. The CDR3 has 15 amino acids. V lost 5 bases and J lost 5; bases outside the gene matches: 9. Looked up from germline, CDR1 is MNHNS and CDR2 is SASEGT. The CDR3 is CASSLRSGGKDTQYF. Here the CDR3 DNA reads TGTGCCAGCAGTCTGCGATCAGGGGGCAAAGATACGCAGTATTTT.

This chain uses TRBV2 with TRBJ2-5, with 8 bases matching TRBD1. The V gene's germline CDR1 is SNHLY and CDR2 FYNNEI. The CDR3 extends over 14 amino acids. V lost 2 bases, J lost 3 bases, and 2 bases stayed unmatched. CDR3 nucleotides: TGTGCCAGCAGTGAAATGGACAGGGAAGAGACCCAGTACTTC. Protein sequence: CASSEMDREETQYF.

This clone came up once. The gene calls are TRBV19 and TRBJ1-5, with a possible D match to TRBD1 (5 bases). Trimming stripped 3 bases from V and 7 bases from J, with 10 bases between. Germline V lookup: CDR1 LNHDA, CDR2 SQIVND (reference sequence). The CDR3 has 13 residues. CDR3 protein: CASSIDRSQPQHF. Written as DNA, the CDR3 is TGTGCCAGTAGTATCGACAGAAGCCAGCCCCAGCATTTT.

The J gene is TRBJ2-4, the V gene TRBV10-3; 9 positions match TRBD1. V lost 2 bases and J lost 1; bases outside the gene matches: 6. CDR1 and CDR2 from the germline V gene are ENHRY and SYGVKD. The CDR3 has 17 residues. The CDR3 reads CAISEDRGIWAKNIQYF. The CDR3 coding sequence is TGTGCCATCAGTGAGGACAGGGGGATATGGGCCAAAAACATTCAGTACTTC.